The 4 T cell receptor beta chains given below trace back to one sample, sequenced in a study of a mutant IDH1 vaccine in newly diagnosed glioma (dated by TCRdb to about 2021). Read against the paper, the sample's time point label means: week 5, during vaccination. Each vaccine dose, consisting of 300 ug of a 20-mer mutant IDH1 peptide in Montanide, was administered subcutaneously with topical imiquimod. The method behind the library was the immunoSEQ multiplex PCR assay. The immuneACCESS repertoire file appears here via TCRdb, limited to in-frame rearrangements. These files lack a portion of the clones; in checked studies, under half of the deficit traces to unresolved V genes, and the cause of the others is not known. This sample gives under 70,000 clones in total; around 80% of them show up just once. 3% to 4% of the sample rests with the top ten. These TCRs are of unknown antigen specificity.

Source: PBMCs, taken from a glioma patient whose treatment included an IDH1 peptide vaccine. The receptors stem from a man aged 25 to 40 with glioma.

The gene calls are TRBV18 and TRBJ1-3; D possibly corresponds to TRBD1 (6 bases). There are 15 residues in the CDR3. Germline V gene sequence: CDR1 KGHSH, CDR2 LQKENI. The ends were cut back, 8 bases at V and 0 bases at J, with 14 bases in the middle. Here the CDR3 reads CASGTSRGSGNTIYF. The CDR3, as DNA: TGTGCCAGCGGAACCTCCAGGGGCTCTGGAAACACCATATATTTT.

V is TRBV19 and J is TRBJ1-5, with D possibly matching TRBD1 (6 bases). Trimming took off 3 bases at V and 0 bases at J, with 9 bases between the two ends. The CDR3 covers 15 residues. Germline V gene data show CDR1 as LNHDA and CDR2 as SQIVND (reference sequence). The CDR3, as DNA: TGTGCCAGTAGTATGAGGGGGGTTAGCAATCAGCCCCAGCATTTT. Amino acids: CASSMRGVSNQPQHF.

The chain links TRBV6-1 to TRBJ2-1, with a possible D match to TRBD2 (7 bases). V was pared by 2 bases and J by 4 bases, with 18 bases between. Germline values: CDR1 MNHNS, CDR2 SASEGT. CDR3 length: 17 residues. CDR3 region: CASSEWGLGGQYNEQFF. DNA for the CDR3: TGTGCCAGCAGTGAATGGGGCCTCGGGGGGCAATACAATGAGCAGTTCTTC.

In nucleotides, the CDR3 is TGTGCCAGCTCACCGAGGGGAGCCGAGAGAAAACTGTTTTTT. Translation gives CASSPRGAERKLFF. This chain links TRBV18 with TRBJ1-4, with D perhaps TRBD1 (5 bases). Germline V gene lookup returns CDR1 KGHSH and CDR2 LQKENI. CDR3 length equals 14 residues. The V end lost 3 bases, the J end lost 10 bases, and 15 bases lay between the germline ends.